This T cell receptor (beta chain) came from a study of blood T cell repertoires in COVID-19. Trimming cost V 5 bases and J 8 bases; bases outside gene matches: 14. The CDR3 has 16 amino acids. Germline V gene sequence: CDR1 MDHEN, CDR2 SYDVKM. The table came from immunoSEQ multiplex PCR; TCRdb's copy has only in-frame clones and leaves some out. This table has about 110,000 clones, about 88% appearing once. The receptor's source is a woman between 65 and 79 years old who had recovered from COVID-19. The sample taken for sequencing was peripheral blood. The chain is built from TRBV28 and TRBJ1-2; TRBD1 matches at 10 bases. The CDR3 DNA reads TGTGCCAGCAGTGAGCCGGGACAGGGGTCGAGGGGGGGCTACACCTTC. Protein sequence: CASSEPGQGSRGGYTF.